A single T cell receptor beta chain is shown here with its context. This clonotype has a count of ten or more. What antigen it recognizes has not been identified. The input lacks base qualities; no much larger clone sits a single base away. The record originates from a study of CD8 T cells in ankylosing spondylitis (dated by TCRdb to 2015 to 2018). Describing the broader study: The study profiled T cell receptor beta repertoires in healthy donors and ankylosing spondylitis patients to find disease-linked TCR variants. In total, the full study cohort was made up of 110 or so healthy donors and approximately 24 ankylosing spondylitis patients. Peripheral blood samples were taken, and synovial fluid was additionally collected from ankylosing spondylitis patients.

The run used an Illumina HiSeq 2500. Quantitative 5'-RACE with molecular barcodes was the method used to prepare the TCR beta libraries. Per the authors' processing: A new computational method based on a probabilistic model of VDJ rearrangement was used to identify disease-linked TCR variants. TCRdb reanalyzed the raw reads on its own, using fastp at Q25 for trimming and MiXCR for clone calling, and kept in-frame beta chains. Every distinct CDR3 protein forms one entry, paired with its most common genes and DNA. Clone size and V and J calls follow TCRdb, not the original study. The sample has roughly 180,000 distinct CDR3 sequences on record, 9.8% of them singletons. The top ten clonotypes cover around 15% of the sample. The germline V gene specifies KGHDR as CDR1 and SFDVKD as CDR2. V loses 5 bases, J loses 7 bases, and the germline ends lie 11 bases apart. Reading from cysteine to phenylalanine, the CDR3 counts 12 amino acids. The entry retains the CDR3 DNA only, 36 bases that are in frame from base 1.

What the work shows at the level of the full study, not this receptor alone: Some of the motif variants had been reported before in the synovial fluid and blood of reactive arthritis patients, a finding that suggests common disease-initiation mechanisms. A TCR beta motif of several highly homologous amino acid variants appeared characteristic of blood from ankylosing spondylitis patients. The disease-linked clones had a CD8+ phenotype and were found at relatively low frequencies in peripheral blood. The disease-linked clones were reported to be significantly enriched in matched synovial fluid samples from ankylosing spondylitis patients.

This sequence originates from a female donor with ankylosing spondylitis or in good health (not recorded which). The sequence links TRBV24-1 to TRBJ2-7; TRBD2 could be the D gene, as 6 bases match. Sequencing was performed on blood, either unsorted or a sorted T cell fraction (not recorded which). The CDR3 reads as follows: CATSAGTREQYF. The bases are TGTGCCACCAGTGCCGGGACTCGGGAGCAGTACTTC.